A selection of T cell receptor beta chains follows, all from one sample in a study of blood T cell repertoires in COVID-19. Using immunoSEQ multiplex PCR, the repertoire was profiled, and TCRdb retains in-frame clones only, with some absent. Among 200,000 to 300,000 clones listed, approximately 82% were seen once. What was sequenced was peripheral blood. These receptors originate from a man aged 25 to 40 who had recovered from COVID-19. The CDR3 runs from the conserved cysteine through the conserved F or W. A D gene is named only where the DNA matches it firmly. The size entry is marked missing in some rows and otherwise reads once, few, many or a size class.

j_gene,abundance,v_gene,d_gene,CDR3aa,CDR3nt
TRBJ2-7,NA,TRBV6-5,NA,CASRGRLGGSYEQYF,TGTGCCAGCAGGGGAAGACTAGGAGGCTCCTACGAGCAGTACTTC
TRBJ2-3,NA,TRBV24-1,NA,CATPHSTETDTQYF,TGTGCCACCCCCCATTCGACAGAGACAGATACGCAGTATTTT
TRBJ1-6,few,TRBV2,NA,CASSGGSSYNSPLHF,TGTGCCAGCAGTGGGGGCAGCTCCTATAATTCACCCCTCCACTTT
TRBJ1-1,few,TRBV4-2,NA,CASSQGAALSEAFF,TGTGCCAGCAGCCAGGGGGCAGCCCTCTCCGAAGCTTTCTTT
TRBJ1-4,NA,TRBV18,TRBD1,CASSPGTGNGEKLFF,TGTGCCAGCTCACCCGGGACAGGGAATGGTGAAAAACTGTTTTTT
TRBJ1-2,NA,TRBV28,TRBD1,CASGRDSNYGYTF,TGTGCCAGCGGCCGGGACAGTAACTATGGCTACACCTTC
TRBJ1-3,NA,TRBV12-3/TRBV12-4,TRBD1,CANRGQLGSTIYF,TGTGCCAACCGGGGACAGTTGGGCTCCACCATATATTTT
TRBJ1-2,NA,TRBV19,NA,CATMGIGVTNYGYTF,TGTGCCACTATGGGGATCGGGGTAACTAACTATGGCTACACCTTC
TRBJ2-2,once,TRBV5-6,NA,CASSLVANTGELFF,TGTGCCAGCAGCTTGGTAGCGAACACCGGGGAGCTGTTTTTT
TRBJ1-4,NA,TRBV5-1,NA,CASSPEGGANEKLFF,TGCGCCAGCAGCCCCGAAGGGGGGGCTAATGAAAAACTGTTTTTT
TRBJ2-3,NA,TRBV27,TRBD2,CASSSSGGLNTQYF,TGTGCCAGCAGTAGTAGCGGGGGGCTGAATACGCAGTATTTT
TRBJ1-4,once,TRBV4-1,NA,CASSQDQTTNEKLFF,TGCGCCAGCAGCCAAGATCAAACAACTAATGAAAAACTGTTTTTT
TRBJ1-5,NA,TRBV6-5,NA,CASSYSIQGNRPQHF,TGTGCCAGCAGTTACTCAATACAGGGCAATCGGCCCCAGCATTTT
TRBJ2-1,NA,TRBV6-4,NA,CASSSGAYNEQFF,TGTGCCAGCAGCTCCGGGGCCTACAATGAGCAGTTCTTC
TRBJ1-2,NA,TRBV7-9,NA,CASSATGRDGYTF,TGTGCCAGCAGCGCGACAGGTCGGGATGGCTACACCTTC
TRBJ1-4,NA,TRBV18,TRBD1,CASSPLRGRDEKLFF,TGTGCCAGCTCACCACTGAGGGGGCGCGATGAAAAACTGTTTTTT
TRBJ2-7,NA,TRBV5-4,TRBD1,CASSLVTGNFREQYF,TGTGCCAGCAGCTTGGTGACAGGGAATTTTCGCGAGCAGTACTTC
TRBJ2-3,once,TRBV5-1,NA,CASSVTGLLRTDTQYF,TGCGCCAGCAGCGTTACGGGACTCCTACGCACAGATACGCAGTATTTT
TRBJ2-5,NA,TRBV7-7,NA,CASSSQIQETQYF,TGTGCCAGCAGCTCTCAGATCCAAGAGACCCAGTACTTC
TRBJ2-1,few,TRBV5-1,TRBD2,CASSLRGGPDNEQFF,TGCGCCAGCAGCCTGCGGGGGGGGCCGGACAATGAGCAGTTCTTC
TRBJ2-1,NA,TRBV7-8,TRBD2,CASSNLGRGRYNEQFF,TGTGCCAGCAGCAACCTGGGGCGGGGGAGATACAATGAGCAGTTCTTC
TRBJ2-2,NA,TRBV7-9,NA,CASSLVRGQTLTGELFF,TGTGCCAGCAGCTTAGTTCGCGGGCAGACACTCACCGGGGAGCTGTTTTTT
TRBJ1-5,NA,TRBV6-5,TRBD1,CAGTTGAGQPQHF,TGTGCCGGAACGACAGGGGCTGGGCAGCCCCAGCATTTT
TRBJ2-3,NA,TRBV7-9,NA,CASSLAIRLGTDTQYF,TGTGCCAGCAGCTTAGCAATACGGCTAGGCACAGATACGCAGTATTTT
TRBJ2-7,NA,TRBV6-6,NA,CASNAGGEQYF,TGTGCCAGCAATGCGGGCGGCGAGCAGTACTTC
TRBJ1-3,NA,TRBV25-1,NA,CASSLGTGSGNTIYF,TGTGCCAGCAGTTTGGGCACCGGATCTGGAAACACCATATATTTT
TRBJ2-7,NA,TRBV5-1,TRBD1,CASSWMTGVLYEQYF,TGCGCCAGCAGCTGGATGACAGGGGTTCTCTACGAGCAGTACTTC
TRBJ1-1,NA,TRBV24-1,NA,CATSGSGWNTEAFF,TGTGCCACCAGTGGCTCAGGGTGGAACACTGAAGCTTTCTTT
TRBJ1-6,NA,TRBV3-1/TRBV3-2,NA,CASSRLQGMDSPLHF,TGTGCCAGCAGCCGCCTACAGGGAATGGATTCACCCCTCCACTTT
TRBJ1-1,NA,TRBV11-2,TRBD1,CASSTRGQGEAFF,TGTGCCAGCAGCACCCGAGGACAGGGGGAAGCTTTCTTT
TRBJ1-1,NA,TRBV6-6,NA,CASIPGDRTEAFF,TGTGCCAGCATCCCAGGGGATAGAACTGAAGCTTTCTTT
TRBJ1-1,NA,TRBV7-3,NA,CASSFGGLSEAFF,TGTGCCAGCAGTTTTGGGGGGTTGTCTGAAGCTTTCTTT
TRBJ1-1,NA,TRBV9,TRBD1,CASSTGTVALGNTEAFF,TGTGCCAGCAGCACAGGGACAGTAGCCCTGGGGAACACTGAAGCTTTCTTT
TRBJ1-6,few,TRBV25-1,NA,CASSGAAGHNSPLHF,TGTGCCAGCAGTGGGGCGGCGGGGCATAATTCACCCCTCCACTTT
TRBJ1-2,NA,TRBV19,NA,CASKDGAIQGQGYGYTF,TGTGCCAGTAAAGACGGGGCCATACAGGGTCAGGGCTATGGCTACACCTTC
TRBJ2-1,NA,TRBV2,NA,CASSPTAATLEFF,TGTGCCAGCAGTCCGACAGCAGCTACGCTAGAGTTCTTC
TRBJ2-3,once,TRBV6-4,TRBD1,CASSTGTGVGDTQYF,TGTGCCAGCAGTACCGGGACAGGGGTAGGAGATACGCAGTATTTT
TRBJ2-5,NA,TRBV3-1/TRBV3-2,NA,CASSSRETQYF,TGTGCCAGCAGCAGCAGGGAGACCCAGTACTTC
TRBJ2-1,NA,TRBV7-9,NA,CASSPRGPPGNEQFF,TGTGCCAGCAGCCCCCGAGGGCCGCCGGGGAATGAGCAGTTCTTC
TRBJ1-5,once,TRBV5-8,NA,CASSLEYLQRGGSNQPQHF,TGTGCCAGCAGCTTGGAGTACCTGCAACGCGGGGGTAGCAATCAGCCCCAGCATTTT
TRBJ2-3,NA,TRBV3-1/TRBV3-2,TRBD2,CASSQGLAGVNTDTQYF,TGTGCCAGCAGCCAAGGGCTAGCGGGGGTGAACACAGATACGCAGTATTTT